The T cell receptor (beta chain) described here comes from a study of blood T cell repertoires in COVID-19. Only in-frame clones appear in the TCRdb table, and some are missing; sequencing was by immunoSEQ multiplex PCR. In the table there are more than 85,000 clones, 75% to 85% of which are singletons. The CDR3 runs 15 residues. V was clipped by 7 bases and J by 3 bases; unmatched bases: 8. Germline CDR1 reads MNHNY; CDR2 reads SVGAGI (reference sequence). The sequencing input was peripheral blood. The rearrangement uses TRBV6-6 and TRBJ1-3, with 8 bases identical to TRBD1. This sequence was found in a woman aged 70-85 years with acute or convalescent COVID-19. The chain's CDR3 is CASTGQGGIGNTIYF. In DNA form, the CDR3 reads TGTGCCAGCACCGGACAGGGCGGAATTGGAAACACCATATATTTT.